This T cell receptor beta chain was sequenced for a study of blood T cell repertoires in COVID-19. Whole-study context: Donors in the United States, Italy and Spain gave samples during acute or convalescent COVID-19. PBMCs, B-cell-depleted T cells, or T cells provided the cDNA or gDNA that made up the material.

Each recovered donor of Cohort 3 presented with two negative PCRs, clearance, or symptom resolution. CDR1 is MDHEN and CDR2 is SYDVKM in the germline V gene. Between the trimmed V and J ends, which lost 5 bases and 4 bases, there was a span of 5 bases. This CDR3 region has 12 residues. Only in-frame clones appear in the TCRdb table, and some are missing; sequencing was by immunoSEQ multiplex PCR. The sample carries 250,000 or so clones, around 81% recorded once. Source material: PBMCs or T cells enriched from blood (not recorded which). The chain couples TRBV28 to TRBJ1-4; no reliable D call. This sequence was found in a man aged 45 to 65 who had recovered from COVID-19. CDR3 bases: TGTGCCAGCAGTCAACTTAATGAAAAACTGTTTTTT. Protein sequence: CASSQLNEKLFF. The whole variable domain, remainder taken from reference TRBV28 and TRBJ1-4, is DVKVTQSSRYLVKRTGEKVFLECVQDMDHENMFWYRQDPGLGLRLIYFSYDVKMKEKGDIPEGYSVSREKKERFSLILESASTNQTSMYLCASSQLNEKLFFGSGTQLSVL.